This T cell receptor (beta chain) stems from a study of radiotherapy plus CTLA-4 blockade in lung cancer. Study-level information: Among all patients, about 19% showed objective responses, while roughly 28% had disease control. Study-level findings and limits: Expansion in blood of tumor-derived TCR clones was seen after radiotherapy plus ipilimumab. Reported findings show early blood T cell clone dynamics, with interferon-beta, best predicted response.

Germline V gene sequence: CDR1 SGHTA, CDR2 FQGNSA. This CDR3 has 13 amino acids. This clone has a handful of counts. Its antigen is not known. The data were produced by immunoSEQ multiplex PCR, yet TCRdb's version contains in-frame clones alone and is incomplete. This sample carries around 110,000 clones, about 87% of them seen once, and the ten largest clones take approximately 7.2%. Sequencing was performed on peripheral blood, taken from a patient treated with radiotherapy plus ipilimumab. This sequence originates from a human donor with non-small cell lung cancer that progressed on radiotherapy plus ipilimumab. The rearrangement uses TRBV7-2 and TRBJ1-2; D gene unclear. CDR3 protein: CAPGTPSNYGYTF. CDR3 in DNA: TGTGCACCCGGCACACCGTCTAACTATGGCTACACCTTC.